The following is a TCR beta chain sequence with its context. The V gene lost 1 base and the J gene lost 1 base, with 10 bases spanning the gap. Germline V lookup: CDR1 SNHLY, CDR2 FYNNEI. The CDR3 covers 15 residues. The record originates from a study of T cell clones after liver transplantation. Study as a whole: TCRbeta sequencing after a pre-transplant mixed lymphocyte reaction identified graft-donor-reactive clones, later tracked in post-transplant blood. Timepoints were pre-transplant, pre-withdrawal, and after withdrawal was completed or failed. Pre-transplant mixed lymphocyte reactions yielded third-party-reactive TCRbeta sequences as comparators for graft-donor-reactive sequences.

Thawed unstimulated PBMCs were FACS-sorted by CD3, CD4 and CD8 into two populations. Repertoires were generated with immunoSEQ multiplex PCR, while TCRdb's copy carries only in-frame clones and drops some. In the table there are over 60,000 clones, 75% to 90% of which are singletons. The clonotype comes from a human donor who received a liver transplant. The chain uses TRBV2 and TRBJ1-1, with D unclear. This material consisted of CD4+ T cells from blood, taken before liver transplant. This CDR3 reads CASSEGLTGNTEAFF. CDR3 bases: TGTGCCAGCAGTGAAGGATTGACGGGGAACACTGAAGCTTTCTTT.